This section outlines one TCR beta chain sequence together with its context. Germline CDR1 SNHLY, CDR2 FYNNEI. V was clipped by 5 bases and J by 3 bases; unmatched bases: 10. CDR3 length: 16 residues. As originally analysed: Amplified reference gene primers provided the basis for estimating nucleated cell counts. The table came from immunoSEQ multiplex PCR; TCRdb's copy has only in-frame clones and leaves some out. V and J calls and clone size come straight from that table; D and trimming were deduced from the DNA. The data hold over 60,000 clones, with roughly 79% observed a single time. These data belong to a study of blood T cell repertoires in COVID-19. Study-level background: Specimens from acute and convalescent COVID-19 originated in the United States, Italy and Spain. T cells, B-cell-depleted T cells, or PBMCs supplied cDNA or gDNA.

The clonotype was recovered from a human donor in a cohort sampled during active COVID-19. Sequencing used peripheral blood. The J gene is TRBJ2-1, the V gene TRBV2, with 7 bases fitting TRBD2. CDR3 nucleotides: TGTGCCAGCAGTCTGGAATCGGGACTACGCTACAATGAGCAGTTCTTC. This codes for CASSLESGLRYNEQFF.